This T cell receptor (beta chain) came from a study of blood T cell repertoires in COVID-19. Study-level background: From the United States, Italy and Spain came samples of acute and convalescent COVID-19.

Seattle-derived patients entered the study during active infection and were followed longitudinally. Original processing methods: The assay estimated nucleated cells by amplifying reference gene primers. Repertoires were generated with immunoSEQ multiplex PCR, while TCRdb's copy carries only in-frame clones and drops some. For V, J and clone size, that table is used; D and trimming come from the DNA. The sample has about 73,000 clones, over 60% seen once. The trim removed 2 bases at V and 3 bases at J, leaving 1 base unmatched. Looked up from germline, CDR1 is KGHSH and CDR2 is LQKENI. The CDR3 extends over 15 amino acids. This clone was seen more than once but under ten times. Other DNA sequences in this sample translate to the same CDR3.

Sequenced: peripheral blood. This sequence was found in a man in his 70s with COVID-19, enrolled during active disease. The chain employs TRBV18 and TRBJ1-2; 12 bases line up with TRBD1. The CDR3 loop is CASSPGTGGYYGYTF. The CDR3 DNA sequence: TGTGCCAGCTCACCAGGGACAGGGGGCTACTATGGCTACACCTTC.